These 18 T cell receptor beta chains originate from one sample sequenced in a study of T cells in Graves' hyperthyroidism and ophthalmopathy. Researchers amplified the TCR beta CDR3 regions from RNA transcripts. In the first-round RT-PCR of the TCR CDR3, the HTBI primer set was used. MiXCR was run by TCRdb on the multiplex PCR reads, yielding one entry per CDR3 protein. The sample holds about 290,000 distinct CDR3 sequences; about 18% are singletons and the top ten take over 50%. The sequenced material came from blood. The receptors stem from a woman aged 60-75 years with Graves' ophthalmopathy.

V gene TRBV13 combines with J gene TRBJ1-2; the match to TRBD1 covers 7 bases. The junction had 8 bases not matched to a gene; V was cut back by 1 base and J by 3 bases. CDR3 length: 16 amino acids. In germline, CDR1 is PRHDT, CDR2 FYEKMQ (reference sequence). CDR3 DNA: TGTGCCAGCAGCTTAGTGTCGCTTCAGGGGGACTATGGCTACACCTTC. Translating it yields CASSLVSLQGDYGYTF. The complete variable domain, with remaining parts taken from reference TRBV13 and TRBJ1-2, reads AAGVIQSPRHLIKEKRETATLKCYPIPRHDTVYWYQQGPGQDPQFLISFYEKMQSDKGSIPDRFSAQQFSDYHSELNMSSLELGDSALYFCASSLVSLQGDYGYTFGSGTRLTVV.

This clonotype has ten or more counts. The chain employs TRBV6-2 or TRBV6-3 and TRBJ2-3, with D perhaps matching TRBD2 (6 bases). The CDR3 consists of 14 residues. Germline V CDR1 and CDR2: MNHEY, SVGEGT. V was trimmed by 7 bases and J by 0 bases, leaving 11 bases between them. The CDR3 sequence is CASNPAGSTDTQYF. The DNA for the CDR3 is TGTGCCAGCAACCCAGCGGGCAGCACAGATACGCAGTATTTT.

This clonotype has only a few counts. This chain connects TRBV9 to TRBJ2-1; 8 bases match TRBD2. V lost 3 bases, J lost 0 bases, and 17 bases stayed unmatched. The CDR3 runs to 20 residues. From germline, CDR1 is SGDLS and CDR2 YYNGEE. The CDR3 reads CASSAEFSGRGESSYNEQFF. For the CDR3, the DNA is TGTGCCAGCAGCGCTGAGTTCAGCGGGAGAGGTGAAAGCTCCTACAATGAGCAGTTCTTC.

This clonotype was counted at least ten times. The J gene is TRBJ1-5, the V gene TRBV6-2 or TRBV6-3; D is ambiguous. V was shortened by 4 bases and J by 1 base, with 14 bases between the two germline ends. The CDR3 spans 16 residues. CDR1 is MNHEY and CDR2 is SVGEGT in the germline V gene. The CDR3 is CASSSRRQVSNQPQHF. CDR3 nucleotides: TGTGCCAGCAGTTCCCGTAGGCAGGTCAGCAATCAGCCCCAGCATTTT.

This clonotype was observed at least ten times. The chain employs TRBV7-2 and TRBJ1-5, with D unresolved. The CDR3 sequence is 12 residues long. V lost 4 bases, J lost 3 bases, and 4 bases lay in between. Germline CDR1 and CDR2: SGHTA and FQGNSA. This CDR3 reads CASSSHNQPQHF. The DNA of the CDR3 is TGTGCCAGCAGCTCTCACAATCAGCCCCAGCATTTT.

This clonotype was detected many times. The chain couples TRBV5-1 to TRBJ2-7, with D possibly being TRBD1 (6 bases). The CDR3 spans 14 residues. V was shortened by 4 bases and J by 7 bases, with 18 bases between the two germline ends. Germline V CDR1 and CDR2: SGHRS, YFSETQ. The CDR3 bases are TGCGCCAGCAGCCTTTCGGCAGGGGTGAGTGAGCAGTACTTC. Translated: CASSLSAGVSEQYF. Full variable domain (rest looked up from reference TRBV5-1 and TRBJ2-7): KAGVTQTPRYLIKTRGQQVTLSCSPISGHRSVSWYQQTPGQGLQFLFEYFSETQRNKGNFPGRFSGRQFSNSRSEMNVSTLELGDSALYLCASSLSAGVSEQYFGPGTRLTVT.

This clonotype was recorded a few times. DNA of the CDR3: TGTGCCAGCAGCCCACGCCGGGACGGTGACACAGATACGCAGTATTTT. This sequence encodes CASSPRRDGDTDTQYF. The V and J genes are TRBV7-2 and TRBJ2-3; D may correspond to TRBD1 or TRBD2 (5 bases each). Germline V gene lookup returns CDR1 SGHTA and CDR2 FQGNSA. V lost 5 bases and J lost 2, with 17 bases in between. The CDR3 runs 16 residues.

This clonotype was counted between two and nine times. The V and J genes are TRBV6-5 and TRBJ1-5; TRBD1 might be the D (5 bases). Deletions cut 0 bases from V and 7 bases from J, with 10 bases between. In germline, CDR1 is MNHEY, CDR2 SVGAGI. The CDR3 runs to 14 residues. The DNA for the CDR3 is TGTGCCAGCAGTTACTCGCGGGGGGGGCAGCCCCAGCATTTT. Residues: CASSYSRGGQPQHF.

This clonotype was seen repeatedly, ten times or more. The chain uses TRBV5-4 and TRBJ2-3; D not resolved. This CDR3 has 14 residues. Germline CDR1 reads SGHNT; CDR2 reads YYREEE (reference sequence). V gave up 4 bases and J gave up 1 base, with 10 bases separating them. CDR3 DNA: TGTGCCAGCAGCCGCGCAGGTCGCACAGATACGCAGTATTTT. It encodes CASSRAGRTDTQYF. Using reference TRBV5-4 and TRBJ2-3 for the parts outside the CDR3, the full variable domain is ETGVTQSPTHLIKTRGQQVTLRCSSQSGHNTVSWYQQALGQGPQFIFQYYREEENGRGNFPPRFSGLQFPNYSSELNVNALELDDSALYLCASSRAGRTDTQYFGPGTRLTVL.

The gene calls are TRBV9 and TRBJ1-1; D might be TRBD1 (5 bases). This CDR3 is 16 amino acids long. Germline loops: CDR1 SGDLS, CDR2 YYNGEE. V lost 3 bases and J lost 0, with 15 bases in between. CDR3 coding DNA: TGTGCCAGCAGCGCCCCCTCGGGGGGGATGAACACTGAAGCTTTCTTT. Protein product: CASSAPSGGMNTEAFF. The full variable domain, with the rest looked up from reference TRBV9 and TRBJ1-1, is DSGVTQTPKHLITATGQRVTLRCSPRSGDLSVYWYQQSLDQGLQFLIQYYNGEERAKGNILERFSAQQFPDLHSELNLSSLELGDSALYFCASSAPSGGMNTEAFFGQGTRLTVV.

There are many counts of this clonotype. The V call is TRBV20-1, the J call TRBJ1-5, with D possibly matching TRBD1 (5 bases). This CDR3 is 15 amino acids long. Germline V gene sequence: CDR1 DFQATT, CDR2 SNEGSKA (reference sequence). V lost 4 bases to trimming and J lost 0 bases, with 13 bases between them. The CDR3 DNA reads TGCAGTGCTACAGGGCCCCGACATAGCAATCAGCCCCAGCATTTT. Residues: CSATGPRHSNQPQHF.

The chain recombines TRBV4-3 with TRBJ1-2; D is uncertain. This CDR3 is 17 amino acids long. Germline lookup yields CDR1 LGHNA and CDR2 YSLEER. Between the trimmed V and J ends, which lost 0 bases and 2 bases, there was a span of 16 bases. CDR3 sequence (DNA): TGCGCCAGCAGCCAAGATCGGGCAGGCGTCATCAACTATGGCTACACCTTC. As protein: CASSQDRAGVINYGYTF.

This clonotype was detected ten times or more. J is TRBJ1-1 and V is TRBV11-3; 10 nucleotides line up with TRBD1. Germline V gene sequence: CDR1 SGHNT, CDR2 YENEEA. The trim removed 7 bases at V and 4 bases at J, leaving 6 bases unmatched. The CDR3 runs 14 residues. The CDR3 sequence: CASIDRGPGTEAFF. The CDR3, as DNA: TGTGCCAGCATCGACAGGGGGCCCGGCACTGAAGCTTTCTTT.

The chain has TRBV7-6 and TRBJ2-3, with 8 bases fitting TRBD2. Germline V CDR1 and CDR2: SGHVS, FNYEAQ. The trim removed 4 bases at V and 2 bases at J, leaving 8 bases unmatched. CDR3 length equals 16 residues. The CDR3 sequence is CASSSLGGGTTDTQYF. The CDR3 nucleotides read TGTGCCAGCAGCTCCCTTGGCGGGGGGACCACAGATACGCAGTATTTT.

The table lists this clonotype with many counts. The chain joins TRBV7-2 to TRBJ1-2, with TRBD1 identical over 9 bases. With 4 bases clipped from V and 4 bases from J, the junction kept 13 bases outside the gene matches. Germline V gene data show CDR1 as SGHTA and CDR2 as FQGNSA. CDR3 length equals 17 residues. The CDR3 DNA sequence: TGTGCCAGCAGCTCCGCTGCCGGGGGACAGGGTCTCTATGGCTACACCTTC. This encodes CASSSAAGGQGLYGYTF.

The V call is TRBV7-9, the J call TRBJ2-3; D call uncertain. In germline, CDR1 is SEHNR, CDR2 FQNEAQ (reference sequence). This CDR3 spans 15 amino acids. V was trimmed by 1 base and J by 2 bases, leaving 10 bases between them. The CDR3: CASSLVRKNTDTQYF. For the CDR3, the DNA is TGTGCCAGCAGCTTAGTAAGGAAGAACACAGATACGCAGTATTTT.

This clonotype came up many times. The chain employs TRBV7-2 and TRBJ1-1; 8 bases fit TRBD1. V was pared by 5 bases and J by 5 bases, with 10 bases of the junction left unmatched. The CDR3 sequence is 15 residues long. CDR1 and CDR2 from the germline V gene are SGHTA and FQGNSA. The chain's CDR3 is CASSPQGAIRTEAFF. The CDR3 nucleotides are TGTGCCAGCAGCCCCCAGGGGGCAATCAGAACTGAAGCTTTCTTT.

In this sample, this clonotype turned up many times. The V gene is TRBV18, the J gene TRBJ2-5; 10 bases map to TRBD1. Trimming removed 3 bases from V and 6 bases from J; junction bases left unmatched: 7. Germline-derived CDR1 and CDR2 are KGHSH and LQKENI. This CDR3 comprises 15 residues. This chain's CDR3 is CASSPPTGGLKTQYF. CDR3 sequence (DNA): TGTGCCAGCTCACCTCCGACAGGGGGCTTAAAGACCCAGTACTTC.